The clone carrying this TCR beta chain has a handful of counts. Its antigen is still unknown. The CDR3 spans 15 residues. Unmatched junction bases numbered 4, after V lost 2 bases and J lost 4 bases. Per germline, CDR1 SGHKS and CDR2 YYEKEE (reference sequence). TCRdb reprocessed the reads with MiXCR, giving one entry per CDR3 protein. There are some 450,000 distinct CDR3 sequences in the sample; roughly a third occur only once, and around 15% lies in the top ten. These data belong to a study of T cell repertoires in cytomegalovirus infection. Study overall: Both CMV infection and a matching HLA type were indicated by public TCR beta signatures. The study's findings and limits: The cumulative frequency of public TCR beta families identified carriers of CMV plus the relevant HLA. Across the ex vivo response, the dominant clonotypes were HLA-C-restricted CMV-specific TCR beta clonotypes.

The chain combines TRBV5-5 with TRBJ2-4; 9 nucleotides line up with TRBD1. The sequence came from a human donor in good health (CMV status not recorded). Some clones in this sample may be carry-over from other donors' samples. Sequencing input: PBMCs. CDR3 residues: CASSFSGTGKNIQYF. CDR3 DNA sequence: TGTGCCAGCAGCTTTTCCGGGACAGGGAAAAACATTCAGTACTTC.